The T cell receptor beta chain under discussion was sequenced for a study of metastatic and nonmetastatic thyroid tumors. Study information: Repertoire data that came from the blood and tumor or nodule tissue of malignant and benign thyroid patients were compared. Broader study findings: It was reportedly found that TCR beta diversity was significantly higher in malignant thyroid tumors than in benign nodules, a difference seen in both blood and tumor samples.

Thyroid surgery took place with no prior treatment in any patient. Original methodology: A classifier of distant metastasis in papillary thyroid cancer was built from CDR3 differences (across clinicopathological groups). TCRdb re-called the PCR reads through MiXCR. The V and J calls, along with clone size, are taken from TCRdb and not from the paper's own processing. This sample has 30,000 to 40,000 clones, with about a fifth found just once. Worth noting for this clone: What it binds is not known. Its ends do not fully match the called genes, so a read error is possible.

In germline, CDR1 is MDHEN, CDR2 SYDVKM. The CDR3 extends over 14 amino acids. This receptor was identified in a male donor with papillary thyroid cancer or a benign thyroid nodule (not recorded which). Some clones in this sample may be carry-over from other donors' samples. The sequencing input was tumor tissue. This sequence joins TRBV28 and TRBJ1-1; 9 nucleotides agree with TRBD1. The CDR3 bases are TGTGCCAGCAGTCCCCTGGACAGGGGTACCGAAGCTTCCTTT. Its translation: CASSPLDRGTEASF. Complete variable domain (other parts from reference TRBV28 and TRBJ1-1): DVKVTQSSRYLVKRTGEKVFLECVQDMDHENMFWYRQDPGLGLRLIYFSYDVKMKEKGDIPEGYSVSREKKERFSLILESASTNQTSMYLCASSPLDRGTEASFGQGTRLTVV.